What follows are 32 T cell receptor beta chains derived from one specimen sequenced in a study of blood T cells in healthy people across ages (dated by TCRdb to 2015 to 2017). Library preparation employed 5' RACE. Instrument on record: Illumina HiSeq 2500. A second 7 to 11 cycle PCR used a sample-barcoded 5' primer and a J-beta primer mix. Through fastp at Q25 and MiXCR, TCRdb rebuilt clones from the public reads, retaining in-frame beta chains. Every entry covers one CDR3 protein and lists the most common genes and DNA from its rows. Within this sample are approximately 600,000 distinct CDR3 sequences, with roughly 53% of them counted one time only. Over 30% of the sample rests with the top ten. The sequenced sample was blood. These receptors all come from a man aged 55 to 70 in good health.

This clonotype has only a few counts. The chain carries TRBV20-1 and TRBJ1-2; possibly TRBD1 for D (6 bases). The CDR3 sequence is 17 residues long. Germline CDR1 and CDR2: DFQATT and SNEGSKA (reference sequence). V shed 3 bases and J shed 0 bases, with 20 bases lying between them. This CDR3 reads CSASDTGAPLTNYGYTF. CDR3 coding DNA: TGCAGTGCTAGCGACACGGGGGCTCCCCTAACTAACTATGGCTACACCTTC.

The chain employs TRBV3-1 and TRBJ2-7; TRBD2 matches at 7 bases. Germline values: CDR1 LGHDT, CDR2 YNNKEL (reference sequence). CDR3 length equals 14 residues. V lost 5 bases to trimming and J lost 6 bases; unmatched junction nucleotides: 10. The CDR3 DNA reads as TGTGCCAGCAGCAACTGGGACTACCCCTCCGAGCAGTACTTC. This sequence encodes CASSNWDYPSEQYF.

V is TRBV19 and J is TRBJ2-1; D call uncertain. V dropped 3 bases and J dropped 6 bases, with 6 bases sitting between them. This CDR3 is built from 12 residues. Germline CDR1 reads LNHDA; CDR2 reads SQIVND (reference sequence). CDR3 coding DNA: TGTGCCAGTAGTATTAATCGCAATGAGCAGTTCTTC. Translated, it gives CASSINRNEQFF.

J is TRBJ2-4 and V is TRBV5-6; possible D gene TRBD1, 6 bases. CDR1 is SGHDT, CDR2 YYEEEE, per germline. The CDR3 consists of 12 residues. Trimming shortened V by 0 bases and J by 14 bases, and 12 bases separated the two germline ends. The chain's CDR3 is CASSLEGNREYF. The CDR3, as DNA: TGTGCCAGCAGCTTGGAGGGGAACAGGGAGTACTTC. The entire variable domain, with the rest obtained from reference TRBV5-6 and TRBJ2-4, is as follows: DAGVTQSPTHLIKTRGQQVTLRCSPKSGHDTVSWYQQALGQGPQFIFQYYEEEERQRGNFPDRFSGHQFPNYSSELNVNALLLGDSALYLCASSLEGNREYFGAGTRLSVL.

This clonotype has just a few counts. J is TRBJ2-4 and V is TRBV4-2; TRBD2 matches at 8 bases. The CDR3 sequence is 14 residues long. Germline trimming cut 1 base from V and 11 bases from J; bases unmatched to any gene: 7. In germline, CDR1 is LGHNA, CDR2 YNFKEQ. The CDR3 reads CASSQGSGDSVQYF. As DNA, the CDR3 is TGTGCCAGCAGCCAAGGTAGCGGGGACTCCGTTCAGTACTTC.

The chain recombines TRBV9 with TRBJ2-5, with D perhaps given as TRBD1 or TRBD2 (5 bases each). Trimming stripped 4 bases from V and 5 bases from J, with 12 bases between. Germline loops: CDR1 SGDLS, CDR2 YYNGEE. There are 13 residues in the CDR3. CDR3 loop: CASSTGQWETQYF. The CDR3, as DNA: TGTGCCAGCAGCACGGGGCAGTGGGAGACCCAGTACTTC.

The V gene is TRBV12-3 or TRBV12-4, the J gene TRBJ2-1; 9 nucleotides agree with TRBD2. The J call could be wrong; TRBJ2-7 is a better fit for the DNA end. The CDR3 is 15 amino acids. Written as DNA, the CDR3 is TGTGCCAGCAGCCGCGGGGGGGCCCCCTACAATGAGCAGTACTTC. It yields the protein CASSRGGAPYNEQYF.

The J gene is TRBJ2-7, the V gene TRBV27, with a possible D match to TRBD1 (5 bases). Trimming cost V 2 bases and J 12 bases, with 17 bases left between them. The germline V gene has CDR1 MNHEY and CDR2 SMNVEV (reference sequence). The CDR3 totals 13 residues. Here the CDR3 DNA reads TGTGCCAGCAGTTTAGTAGGGGAAGAGACCCGGTACTTC. It is translated as CASSLVGEETRYF.

The genes are TRBV2 and TRBJ2-4; 7 bases align to TRBD1. Judging by the DNA end, TRBJ2-7 fits better; the J call may be wrong. Germline CDR1 reads SNHLY; CDR2 reads FYNNEI. The CDR3 has 14 residues. The CDR3 DNA sequence: TGTGCCAGCAAGGGCATGGGACAGACCTACGAGCAGTACTTC. Translated: CASKGMGQTYEQYF.

The chain has TRBV3-1 and TRBJ2-4, with D tentatively TRBD1 (6 bases). The DNA end lines up better with TRBJ2-7; the J call may be wrong. The CDR3 loop spans 14 amino acids. Germline values: CDR1 LGHDT, CDR2 YNNKEL (reference sequence). CDR3 sequence: CASSTLTGSYEQYF. In nucleotides, the CDR3 is TGTGCCAGCAGCACTCTGACAGGATCCTACGAGCAGTACTTC.

This chain connects TRBV6-6 to TRBJ2-2; perhaps D is TRBD1 or TRBD2 (5 bases each). V lost 2 bases, J lost 6 bases, and 10 bases lay in between. The CDR3 contains 14 residues. Germline V gene data show CDR1 as MNHNY and CDR2 as SVGAGI (reference sequence). As DNA, the CDR3 is TGTGCCAGCAGTTACCAACAGGAGGCCGGGGAGCTGTTTTTT. Its translation: CASSYQQEAGELFF.

Only one count was recorded for this clonotype. The chain combines TRBV11-2 with TRBJ2-2, with D perhaps TRBD1 (6 bases). The CDR3 sequence is 14 residues long. Germline CDR1 reads SGHAT; CDR2 reads FQNNGV. V was trimmed by 6 bases and J by 5 bases, leaving 13 bases between them. The CDR3 region has the DNA TGTGCCAGCAGAACCCCAGGGGTAACCGGGGAGCTGTTTTTT. This codes for CASRTPGVTGELFF. The complete variable domain, with remaining parts taken from reference TRBV11-2 and TRBJ2-2, reads EAGVAQSPRYKIIEKRQSVAFWCNPISGHATLYWYQQILGQGPKLLIQFQNNGVVDDSQLPKDRFSAERLKGVDSTLKIQPAKLEDSAVYLCASRTPGVTGELFFGEGSRLTVL.

The rearrangement joins TRBV4-1 to TRBJ1-1, with a tentative D call TRBD1 (6 bases). From germline, CDR1 is MGHRA and CDR2 YSYEKL. Trimming removed 3 bases from V and 0 bases from J, with 14 bases in between. This CDR3 is built from 16 residues. This CDR3 is CASSQIPGEMNTEAFF. As DNA, the CDR3 is TGCGCCAGCAGCCAGATCCCAGGGGAGATGAACACTGAAGCTTTCTTT.

The sample holds a few counts of this clonotype. The gene calls are TRBV7-9 and TRBJ1-6; 9 nucleotides align to TRBD1. Losses at the gene ends were 4 bases for V and 8 bases for J; bases not matched to a gene: 6. The germline V gene encodes CDR1 SEHNR and CDR2 FQNEAQ (reference sequence). There are 15 residues in the CDR3. CDR3 DNA: TGTGCCAGCAGCTCACAGGGGGCCGAAGATTCACCCCTCCACTTT. Protein product: CASSSQGAEDSPLHF.

With respect to this clonotype: At one boundary the junction diverges from the germline segment, which might be a read error. This chain connects TRBV4-1 to TRBJ2-5; 11 bases agree with TRBD1. TRBJ2-7 explains the end of the DNA better; the J call may be wrong. Germline V lookup: CDR1 MGHRA, CDR2 YSYEKL. This CDR3 has 16 residues. CDR3: CAGSQDPGTGGYEQYF. The CDR3 region has the DNA TGCGCCGGCAGCCAAGACCCCGGGACAGGGGGATACGAGCAGTACTTC.

This clonotype has more than one count but fewer than ten. The chain links TRBV29-1 to TRBJ2-3; D perhaps matches TRBD2 (6 bases). The CDR3 has 14 residues. Germline CDR1 is SQVTM and CDR2 is ANQGSEA. The V end lost 7 bases, the J end lost 0 bases, and 14 bases lay between the germline ends. CDR3 DNA sequence: TGCAGCGCTAAACTAGCACCTAGCACAGATACGCAGTATTTT. It is translated as CSAKLAPSTDTQYF.

V is TRBV6-1 and J is TRBJ2-5, with D perhaps given as TRBD1 or TRBD2 (5 bases each). Germline loops: CDR1 MNHNS, CDR2 SASEGT. V lost 2 bases to trimming and J lost 7 bases, with 17 bases between them. The length of the CDR3 is 15 residues. CDR3 sequence reads: CASSERDPSIGTQYF. The CDR3 nucleotides read TGTGCCAGCAGTGAAAGGGACCCTTCTATAGGGACCCAGTACTTC.

This clonotype has just a few counts. The rearrangement joins TRBV6-2 or TRBV6-3 to TRBJ2-7, with D tentatively TRBD2 (5 bases). This CDR3 region has 14 residues. The V and J ends lost 4 bases and 0 bases respectively, with 10 bases between them. Looked up from germline, CDR1 is MNHEY and CDR2 is SVGEGT. Here the CDR3 reads CASSFHGGSYEQYF. The CDR3 DNA follows: TGTGCCAGCAGTTTTCACGGAGGCTCCTACGAGCAGTACTTC.

The chain combines TRBV10-3 with TRBJ2-1; TRBD1 aligns across 7 bases. The CDR3 contains 16 residues. Germline CDR1 reads ENHRY; CDR2 reads SYGVKD. Germline trimming cut 0 bases from V and 4 bases from J; bases unmatched to any gene: 6. The CDR3, as DNA: TGTGCCATCAGTGAGTCGAAAGGGGGCTCATACAATGAGCAGTTCTTC. This translates into CAISESKGGSYNEQFF.

This clonotype was counted at least ten times. This rearrangement joins TRBV18 to TRBJ2-1, with 8 bases fitting TRBD1. Germline V gene data show CDR1 as KGHSH and CDR2 as LQKENI. CDR3 length equals 16 residues. Trimming removed 3 bases from V and 0 bases from J; junction bases left unmatched: 4. DNA of the CDR3: TGTGCCAGCTCACCCGGACAGGGTGGCTCCTACAATGAGCAGTTCTTC. It encodes CASSPGQGGSYNEQFF.

The chain couples TRBV7-9 to TRBJ1-2; a possible D gene is TRBD1 (6 bases). Trimming removed 5 bases from V and 7 bases from J, with 17 bases in between. This CDR3 contains 14 residues. The germline CDR1 and CDR2 sequences are SEHNR and FQNEAQ (reference sequence). The CDR3 is CASSVDQGLGGYTF. The CDR3 DNA reads TGTGCCAGCAGCGTAGACCAGGGGCTTGGTGGCTACACCTTC. Using reference TRBV7-9 and TRBJ1-2 for the parts outside the CDR3, the full variable domain is DTGVSQNPRHKITKRGQNVTFRCDPISEHNRLYWYRQTLGQGPEFLTYFQNEAQLEKSRLLSDRFSAERPKGSFSTLEIQRTEQGDSAMYLCASSVDQGLGGYTFGSGTRLTVV.

The CDR3 here is CASSKSRTGDFEQYF. The CDR3 nucleotides read TGTGCCAGCAGCAAATCCAGGACAGGGGATTTCGAGCAGTACTTC. This chain joins TRBV21-1 and TRBJ2-7; the D call in the table, TRBD1, was not verified against the DNA. TRBV21-1 is listed as a pseudogene. This CDR3 is 15 amino acids long.

The genes are TRBV29-1 and TRBJ2-2; D is ambiguous. This CDR3 is 12 amino acids long. Trimming stripped 4 bases from V and 6 bases from J, with 9 bases between. CDR1 is SQVTM, CDR2 ANQGSEA, per germline. The CDR3 nucleotides read TGCAGCGTTGTCCCTAGTGCCGGGGAGCTGTTTTTT. Amino acid sequence: CSVVPSAGELFF.

The table lists this clonotype with a few counts. The V and J genes are TRBV12-3 or TRBV12-4 and TRBJ1-2; a possible D gene is TRBD1 (5 bases). This CDR3 is built from 15 residues. V lost 4 bases and J 6 bases, leaving 18 bases between the germline ends. The CDR3 protein is CASSYEQGFGDGYTF. CDR3 coding DNA: TGTGCCAGCAGTTACGAGCAGGGTTTCGGTGATGGCTACACCTTC.

The chain links TRBV7-9 to TRBJ1-1; D unresolved. This CDR3 is 13 amino acids long. Germline CDR1 is SEHNR and CDR2 is FQNEAQ (reference sequence). V lost 5 bases, J lost 4 bases, and 11 bases lay in between. The CDR3 loop reads CASSIIQFTEAFF. The CDR3 nucleotides are TGTGCCAGCAGCATAATACAGTTCACTGAAGCTTTCTTT.

The V and J genes are TRBV20-1 and TRBJ2-1, with 7 bases aligning to TRBD2. V trimming: 6 bases; J trimming: 13 bases; junction bases outside the gene matches: 9. The germline gives CDR1 DFQATT, CDR2 SNEGSKA (reference sequence). The CDR3 is 11 residues long. The CDR3 is CSAEAGRDQFF. In nucleotides, the CDR3 is TGCAGTGCGGAAGCGGGGCGTGATCAGTTCTTC.

The chain uses TRBV7-2 and TRBJ2-5; maybe TRBD2 (5 bases). This CDR3 contains 14 residues. The germline V and J ends were trimmed by 8 bases and 4 bases, with 17 bases remaining between them. The germline V gene encodes CDR1 SGHTA and CDR2 FQGNSA. CDR3 coding DNA: TGTGCCAGCCTCCCCGGTGGGGAGCGAGAGACCCAGTACTTC. It is translated as CASLPGGERETQYF.

The chain employs TRBV7-2 and TRBJ2-3; D tentatively fits TRBD1 or TRBD2 (5 bases each). The germline V gene has CDR1 SGHTA and CDR2 FQGNSA. This CDR3 is 14 amino acids long. Trimming took off 3 bases at V and 8 bases at J, with 15 bases between the two ends. CDR3: CASSLQAPGRTQYF. CDR3 sequence (DNA): TGTGCCAGCAGCTTGCAGGCCCCGGGGCGTACGCAGTATTTT.

This clonotype was seen only a few times. V usage is TRBV12-3 or TRBV12-4 and J usage is TRBJ2-1; no firm D call. Trimming took 3 bases from V and 6 from J, leaving 15 bases between them. The CDR3 extends over 15 amino acids. CDR3 residues: CASSFKLGGSNEQFF. The DNA of the CDR3 is TGTGCCAGCAGTTTTAAGTTGGGTGGGTCCAATGAGCAGTTCTTC.

This clonotype was detected only a few times. The gene calls are TRBV9 and TRBJ2-3; D is perhaps TRBD2 (6 bases). CDR3 length equals 15 residues. CDR1 is SGDLS, CDR2 YYNGEE, per germline. Between the trimmed V and J ends, which lost 4 bases and 6 bases, there was a span of 18 bases. The CDR3 loop reads CASSLPGLGSDTQYF. CDR3 DNA sequence: TGTGCCAGCAGCCTCCCGGGACTCGGCTCCGATACGCAGTATTTT.

This CDR3 is CASRDAVNTEAFF. The CDR3 nucleotides are TGTGCCAGCAGAGACGCAGTGAACACTGAAGCTTTCTTT. The chain is built from TRBV6-6 and TRBJ1-1; no firm D call. Trimming removed 6 bases at V and 0 bases at J, with 8 bases between. In germline, CDR1 is MNHNY, CDR2 SVGAGI (reference sequence). CDR3 length: 13 residues.

This clonotype was detected a few times. V is TRBV5-4 and J is TRBJ2-5; a possible D gene is TRBD1 (6 bases). Trimming pared 4 bases from V and 4 bases from J, leaving 20 bases between. Germline V gene data show CDR1 as SGHNT and CDR2 as YYREEE (reference sequence). The CDR3 is 16 amino acids. The CDR3 spells CASSPSSRGFGETQYF. DNA of the CDR3: TGTGCCAGCAGCCCCTCCTCGAGGGGGTTCGGAGAGACCCAGTACTTC.